These 32 T cell receptor beta chains share one sample of origin, sequenced in a study of T cells after yellow fever vaccination. TCRdb called the 5' RACE reads again in MiXCR, with one record for every CDR3 protein. The sample includes some 100,000 distinct CDR3 sequences, 7.2% seen only once; the top ten take approximately 2.7%. The specimen comprised CD4+ T cells sorted from PBMCs, sampled around 45 days after the first yellow fever vaccination. The receptors shown here come from a man aged 18-30 years who received the YFV17D yellow fever vaccine.

The chain couples TRBV19 to TRBJ2-7, with D perhaps being TRBD1 or TRBD2 (6 bases each). Germline CDR1 LNHDA, CDR2 SQIVND (reference sequence). The V gene lost 5 bases and the J gene lost 2 bases, with 19 bases spanning the gap. The CDR3 covers 16 residues. CDR3 in DNA: TGTGCCAGTAGTCCCCTGGGGCAGGGGACTGCCTACGAGCAGTACTTC. It is translated as CASSPLGQGTAYEQYF.

This clonotype has at least ten counts. The V and J genes are TRBV5-5 and TRBJ2-2; 8 nucleotides agree with TRBD1. The CDR3 is made up of 16 amino acids. V trimming: 1 base; J trimming: 6 bases; junction bases outside the gene matches: 8. Germline CDR1 SGHKS, CDR2 YYEKEE (reference sequence). Here the CDR3 DNA reads TGTGCCAGCAGCTTGAGGACAGGGATGGTATCCGGGGAGCTGTTTTTT. Translating it yields CASSLRTGMVSGELFF.

At least ten counts were recorded for this clonotype. The chain has TRBV5-6 and TRBJ2-1; 8 nucleotides align to TRBD2. CDR1 and CDR2 (germline): SGHDT, YYEEEE. V was clipped by 1 base and J by 3 bases; unmatched bases: 3. The length of the CDR3 is 15 residues. Written as DNA, the CDR3 is TGTGCCAGCAGCTTGCAGCGGGGGATCTACAATGAGCAGTTCTTC. As protein: CASSLQRGIYNEQFF.

This clonotype has just a few counts. CDR3 in DNA: TGCGCCAGCAGCCAAGATGAGGGGATGAACACTGAAGCTTTCTTT. Residues: CASSQDEGMNTEAFF. V usage is TRBV4-1 and J usage is TRBJ1-1; possible D gene TRBD1, 5 bases. This CDR3 spans 15 amino acids. The germline gives CDR1 MGHRA, CDR2 YSYEKL. V lost 0 bases and J 0 bases, leaving 8 bases between the germline ends.

This clonotype was recorded at least ten times. The chain couples TRBV7-2 to TRBJ2-3, with D tentatively TRBD1 or TRBD2 (5 bases each). The V and J ends lost 6 bases and 5 bases respectively, with 9 bases between them. CDR1 SGHTA and CDR2 FQGNSA come from the germline V gene. The CDR3 totals 12 residues. The CDR3 DNA reads TGTGCCAGCAGACGGGACGGAGATACGCAGTATTTT. Its protein product is CASRRDGDTQYF.

This clonotype was detected ten times or more. The chain employs TRBV7-2 and TRBJ2-5, with unresolved D. V lost 5 bases, J lost 6 bases, and 13 bases lay in between. Looked up from germline, CDR1 is SGHTA and CDR2 is FQGNSA. This CDR3 contains 13 residues. The CDR3 DNA is TGTGCCAGCAGCCCCCGGCGGTTACAGACCCAGTACTTC. Protein sequence: CASSPRRLQTQYF.

This clonotype was seen at least ten times. This chain uses TRBV7-2 with TRBJ2-3; 9 bases align to TRBD2. This CDR3 has 14 residues. Unmatched junction bases numbered 7, after V lost 5 bases and J lost 7 bases. Looked up from germline, CDR1 is SGHTA and CDR2 is FQGNSA. Written as DNA, the CDR3 is TGTGCCAGCAGCGGCGGGGGGGCCGGGAATACGCAGTATTTT. This sequence encodes CASSGGGAGNTQYF.

This clonotype appeared many times. The CDR3 region is CAISTQGSSSPLHF. The CDR3 nucleotides read TGTGCCATCTCTACACAGGGGTCGAGCTCACCCCTCCACTTT. This chain uses TRBV10-3 with TRBJ1-6; 7 bases line up with TRBD1. Germline CDR1 reads ENHRY; CDR2 reads SYGVKD. CDR3 size: 14 residues. J lost 10 bases, V lost 8 bases, and 11 bases had no gene match.

This clonotype was counted at least ten times. The CDR3: CASSPRTSGTDTQYF. DNA of the CDR3: TGTGCCAGCAGCCCCCGGACTAGCGGCACAGATACGCAGTATTTT. The V call is TRBV7-3, the J call TRBJ2-3, with 9 bases aligning to TRBD2. The J segment lost 1 base and the V segment lost 5 bases, leaving 4 bases of the junction unmatched. Germline CDR1 reads SGHTA; CDR2 reads FQGTGA. This CDR3 is 15 amino acids long.

This clonotype came up many times. The CDR3 nucleotides are TGTGCCAGCAGCTTTTACTCGGGACAAACTCAAGAGACCCAGTACTTC. Its translation is CASSFYSGQTQETQYF. The V gene is TRBV7-6, the J gene TRBJ2-5; D possibly corresponds to TRBD1 (6 bases). The V gene's germline CDR1 is SGHVS and CDR2 FNYEAQ. The CDR3 sequence is 16 residues long. V was trimmed by 3 bases and J by 2 bases, leaving 16 bases between them. Filled out from reference TRBV7-6 and TRBJ2-5, the complete variable domain reads GAGVSQSPRYKVTKRGQDVALRCDPISGHVSLYWYRQALGQGPEFLTYFNYEAQQDKSGLPNDRFSAERPEGSISTLTIQRTEQRDSAMYRCASSFYSGQTQETQYFGPGTRLLVL.

This clonotype was seen many times. J is TRBJ2-6 and V is TRBV3-1; the D gene is possibly TRBD2 (6 bases). The CDR3 has 16 residues. The V gene lost 3 bases and the J gene lost 2 bases, with 11 bases spanning the gap. The germline V gene encodes CDR1 LGHDT and CDR2 YNNKEL (reference sequence). CDR3 nucleotides: TGTGCCAGCAGCCAGGGCGGGACGCCTGGGGCCAACGTCCTGACTTTC. Encoded protein: CASSQGGTPGANVLTF.

The chain employs TRBV7-4 and TRBJ1-3; D gene ambiguous. The CDR3 spans 16 residues. Germline V gene sequence: CDR1 SGHVT, CDR2 SQSDAQ. The V end lost 3 bases, the J end lost 1 base, and 13 bases lay between the germline ends. CDR3 region: CASSFAPGGSGNTIYF. Written as DNA, the CDR3 is TGTGCCAGCAGCTTCGCCCCTGGCGGTTCTGGAAACACCATATATTTT.

This clonotype was picked up many times. This chain connects TRBV7-2 to TRBJ2-2; the match to TRBD1 covers 7 bases. Germline trimming cut 1 base from V and 4 bases from J; bases unmatched to any gene: 3. The CDR3 contains 15 residues. Germline values: CDR1 SGHTA, CDR2 FQGNSA. The CDR3 nucleotides are TGTGCCAGCAGCTTAGTCGGGACAGTCACCGGGGAGCTGTTTTTT. Translating it yields CASSLVGTVTGELFF.

This clonotype was recorded many times. This rearrangement joins TRBV7-3 to TRBJ2-5; 9 bases match TRBD2. Per germline, CDR1 SGHTA and CDR2 FQGTGA. Trimming at V came to 5 bases and at J to 5 bases, leaving 12 bases not matched to a gene. The CDR3 is made up of 16 amino acids. The CDR3 DNA sequence: TGTGCCAGCAGCCTGGACAGGCGGGAGGGTGGGGAGACCCAGTACTTC. Amino acid sequence: CASSLDRREGGETQYF.

In its sample, this clonotype was seen many times. The rearrangement uses TRBV20-1 and TRBJ2-3; 12 positions match TRBD2. The CDR3 totals 15 residues. Germline trimming cut 3 bases from V and 2 bases from J; bases unmatched to any gene: 3. Germline V gene sequence: CDR1 DFQATT, CDR2 SNEGSKA (reference sequence). This CDR3 reads CSARTSGGATDTQYF. The CDR3 DNA reads TGCAGTGCTAGGACTAGCGGGGGCGCCACAGATACGCAGTATTTT.

In this sample, this clonotype turned up once. A much larger clone sits a single nucleotide away, making a read error possible. The rearrangement links TRBV20-1 to TRBJ1-2; 9 nucleotides align to TRBD1. The trim removed 5 bases at V and 5 bases at J, leaving 6 bases unmatched. The CDR3 is made up of 13 amino acids. Germline CDR1 is DFQATT and CDR2 is SNEGSKA (reference sequence). As DNA, the CDR3 is TGCAGTGCTGTACAGGGGGCTCATTATGGCTACACCTTC. It specifies CSAVQGAHYGYTF.

This clonotype came up many times. The chain employs TRBV7-3 and TRBJ2-2, with TRBD1 matching over 7 bases. The CDR3 runs to 14 residues. The J segment lost 6 bases and the V segment lost 5 bases, leaving 6 bases of the junction unmatched. Looked up from germline, CDR1 is SGHTA and CDR2 is FQGTGA. In DNA, the CDR3 is TGTGCCAGCAGCACCGGGACAGCACCCGGGGAGCTGTTTTTT. Its protein product is CASSTGTAPGELFF.

The rearrangement joins TRBV20-1 to TRBJ1-1, with 7 nucleotides matching TRBD1. CDR1 and CDR2 (germline): DFQATT, SNEGSKA (reference sequence). Unmatched junction bases numbered 9, after V lost 3 bases and J lost 2 bases. This CDR3 is built from 15 residues. CDR3 loop: CSASTGAVINTEAFF. In DNA form, the CDR3 reads TGCAGTGCTAGTACAGGGGCGGTAATTAACACTGAAGCTTTCTTT.

This clonotype occurred many times. V usage is TRBV4-1 and J usage is TRBJ1-2, with D unresolved. This CDR3 contains 15 residues. Germline V gene lookup returns CDR1 MGHRA and CDR2 YSYEKL. The ends were cut back, 4 bases at V and 4 bases at J, with 16 bases in the middle. The CDR3 spells CASSPRSGVPYGYTF. The CDR3 DNA reads as TGCGCCAGCAGCCCCCGAAGTGGGGTTCCCTATGGCTACACCTTC.

At least ten counts were recorded for this clonotype. This sequence joins TRBV7-3 and TRBJ2-3, with 7 bases fitting TRBD1. Trimming cost V 5 bases and J 4 bases; bases outside gene matches: 9. CDR1 and CDR2 (germline): SGHTA, FQGTGA. This CDR3 contains 15 residues. CDR3 nucleotides: TGTGCCAGCAGCCCCCAGACAGGGCCCGCAGATACGCAGTATTTT. It translates to CASSPQTGPADTQYF.

This clonotype was counted many times. The rearrangement links TRBV9 to TRBJ2-7, with D possibly called TRBD1 or TRBD2 (5 bases each). The CDR3 extends over 14 amino acids. The V and J ends lost 2 bases and 2 bases respectively, with 11 bases between them. Germline CDR1 and CDR2: SGDLS and YYNGEE. This CDR3 reads CASSVKGETYEQYF. The CDR3 region has the DNA TGTGCCAGCAGCGTCAAAGGGGAGACCTACGAGCAGTACTTC.

Only a few counts were recorded for this clonotype. The V call is TRBV4-3, the J call TRBJ2-5; 7 bases agree with TRBD1. J was trimmed by 5 bases and V by 0 bases; bases with no gene match: 9. CDR3 length equals 16 residues. Germline V lookup: CDR1 LGHNA, CDR2 YSLEER. Here the CDR3 reads CASSQERRGRGETQYF. The CDR3 coding sequence is TGCGCCAGCAGCCAAGAGCGTCGTGGCAGGGGGGAGACCCAGTACTTC.

The table lists this clonotype with many counts. This chain uses TRBV14 with TRBJ2-2; D is unclear. The V gene's germline CDR1 is SGHDN and CDR2 FVKESK. This CDR3 region has 14 residues. Trimming cost V 0 bases and J 6 bases, with 8 bases left between them. CDR3 protein: CASSQDWASGELFF. DNA of the CDR3: TGTGCCAGCAGCCAAGACTGGGCGTCCGGGGAGCTGTTTTTT.

This clonotype was found a few times. This chain joins TRBV7-2 and TRBJ2-7; D may be TRBD2 (7 bases). This CDR3 has 14 amino acids. The germline V and J ends were trimmed by 7 bases and 2 bases, with 15 bases remaining between them. Per the germline V gene, CDR1 is SGHTA and CDR2 is FQGNSA. In DNA form, the CDR3 reads TGTGCCAGCACATCGAGGGGGGGGCCCTACGAGCAGTACTTC. It specifies CASTSRGGPYEQYF. Drawing the rest from reference TRBV7-2 and TRBJ2-7, the complete variable domain is GAGVSQSPSNKVTEKGKDVELRCDPISGHTALYWYRQSLGQGLEFLIYFQGNSAPDKSGLPSDRFSAERTGGSVSTLTIQRTQQEDSAVYLCASTSRGGPYEQYFGPGTRLTVT.

In its sample, this clonotype was seen many times. The V and J genes are TRBV29-1 and TRBJ2-5; possibly TRBD1 for D (6 bases). V was clipped by 6 bases and J by 5 bases, with 19 bases between them. Germline values: CDR1 SQVTM, CDR2 ANQGSEA. The CDR3 has 14 amino acids. As DNA, the CDR3 is TGCAGCGTGGAAAAAACAGGGTTGGGGGAGACCCAGTACTTC. Translated: CSVEKTGLGETQYF.

There are many counts of this clonotype. This chain's CDR3 is CASSQGGVEPRSYEQYF. CDR3 sequence (DNA): TGTGCCAGCAGCCAAGGAGGGGTAGAACCCCGCTCCTACGAGCAGTACTTC. The gene calls are TRBV4-2 and TRBJ2-7, with D perhaps given as TRBD1 or TRBD2 (5 bases each). The CDR3 length is 17 residues. The germline V gene has CDR1 LGHNA and CDR2 YNFKEQ. Trimming left V 1 base short and J 0 bases short, with 16 bases between.

The genes are TRBV5-4 and TRBJ2-3; TRBD2 matches 11 bases. CDR1 and CDR2 from the germline V gene are SGHNT and YYREEE (reference sequence). The V gene end was trimmed by 6 bases and the J gene end by 4 bases; junction bases not matched to a gene: 13. CDR3 length: 17 residues. CDR3 sequence (DNA): TGTGCCAGCATCAAAAGCGAGGGGACTAGCGGATCAGATACGCAGTATTTT. Amino acid sequence: CASIKSEGTSGSDTQYF.

This clonotype has a count of ten or more. V is TRBV7-2 and J is TRBJ2-5; D possibly corresponds to TRBD2 (6 bases). Trimming pared 4 bases from V and 2 bases from J, leaving 14 bases between. This CDR3 has 15 amino acids. Germline assignment: CDR1 SGHTA and CDR2 FQGNSA. The CDR3 sequence is CASSSYGGIQETQYF. Written as DNA, the CDR3 is TGTGCCAGCAGCTCATACGGGGGAATACAAGAGACCCAGTACTTC.

At least ten counts were recorded for this clonotype. The chain links TRBV3-1 to TRBJ2-5, with D uncertain. Trimming stripped 0 bases from V and 7 bases from J, with 3 bases between. The CDR3 contains 11 residues. The germline CDR1 and CDR2 sequences are LGHDT and YNNKEL (reference sequence). The CDR3, as DNA: TGTGCCAGCAGCCAAGAAGCGACCCAGTACTTC. Translation gives CASSQEATQYF.

The chain employs TRBV28 and TRBJ1-5; TRBD1 might be the D (6 bases). V lost 3 bases and J lost 1, with 10 bases in between. The CDR3 consists of 15 residues. Per the germline V gene, CDR1 is MDHEN and CDR2 is SYDVKM. The CDR3 bases are TGTGCCAGCAGTTTGTTGAGGGGGAGCAATCAGCCCCAGCATTTT. Translating it yields CASSLLRGSNQPQHF.

Many counts were recorded for this clonotype. The chain couples TRBV20-1 to TRBJ1-2; no definite D call. This CDR3 comprises 12 residues. Trimming took off 5 bases at V and 4 bases at J, with 11 bases between the two ends. Germline V CDR1 and CDR2: DFQATT, SNEGSKA (reference sequence). The CDR3 region has the DNA TGCAGTGCTGTCAGAGATGTCTATGGCTACACCTTC. Its protein is CSAVRDVYGYTF.

This clonotype was observed at least ten times. The V call is TRBV29-1, the J call TRBJ1-1; D gene unclear. V was clipped by 6 bases and J by 5 bases, with 16 bases between them. Germline CDR1 and CDR2: SQVTM and ANQGSEA. The CDR3 extends over 13 amino acids. CDR3 in DNA: TGCAGCGTAGGATCGGGGAGATATACTGAAGCTTTCTTT. It codes for CSVGSGRYTEAFF.